The 14 T cell receptor beta chains presented below share a single source sample, sequenced in a study of OX40 agonist ivuxolimab in advanced cancers. Generated by immunoSEQ multiplex PCR, the TCRdb table keeps only in-frame clones and is missing some. Of tens of thousands of clones listed, about nine tenths are singletons. The specimen comprised CD4+ or CD8+ T cells sorted from blood, sampled in a trial of the OX40 agonist ivuxolimab. The receptors shown here come from an adult with an advanced solid tumor such as melanoma, head and neck, liver or kidney cancer.

This sequence joins TRBV27 and TRBJ2-3, with 11 bases fitting TRBD2. Germline CDR1 reads MNHEY; CDR2 reads SMNVEV (reference sequence). This CDR3 has 20 residues. V was pared by 2 bases and J by 6 bases, with 19 bases of the junction left unmatched. CDR3 protein: CASSLTYLGLAGPRADTQYF. CDR3 DNA sequence: TGTGCCAGCAGTTTAACCTACCTCGGACTAGCGGGCCCGAGGGCGGATACGCAGTATTTT.

This chain uses TRBV19 with TRBJ1-5; perhaps TRBD1 as D (5 bases). The CDR3 totals 13 residues. The germline V and J ends were trimmed by 6 bases and 3 bases, with 9 bases remaining between them. Germline V gives CDR1 LNHDA, CDR2 SQIVND (reference sequence). CDR3 amino acids: CASSGTYNQPQHF. As DNA, the CDR3 is TGTGCCAGTAGCGGGACGTACAATCAGCCCCAGCATTTT.

The rearrangement uses TRBV6-4 and TRBJ2-7; 8 bases line up with TRBD1. Trimming removed 7 bases from V and 6 bases from J; junction bases left unmatched: 11. Per germline, CDR1 MRHNA and CDR2 SNTAGT. The CDR3 sequence is 14 residues long. The CDR3 DNA sequence: TGTGCCAGCACGTTGAGGACAGGGACATCCGAGCAGTACTTC. Its protein is CASTLRTGTSEQYF.

The chain links TRBV12-2 to TRBJ2-7; the D call of TRBD1 is as the table states it, not checked on the DNA. TRBV12-2 is marked as a pseudogene. This CDR3 contains 15 residues. CDR3 bases: TGTGCAAGTCGCTTGGGACAGGGGGTGTATTACGAGCAGTACTTC. Its translation is CASRLGQGVYYEQYF.

V and J are TRBV7-9 and TRBJ1-4; D is undetermined. The V and J ends lost 5 bases and 13 bases respectively, with 20 bases between them. Germline CDR1 and CDR2: SEHNR and FQNEAQ (reference sequence). The CDR3 is made up of 14 amino acids. The DNA for the CDR3 is TGTGCCAGCAGCCCAGAGGACCGGTCTGTTGGACTGTTTTTT. Translation gives CASSPEDRSVGLFF.

The chain couples TRBV5-1 to TRBJ2-5, with 8 bases matching TRBD2. This CDR3 region has 14 residues. The germline V gene encodes CDR1 SGHRS and CDR2 YFSETQ. With V trimmed by 0 bases and J by 3 bases, 1 base remained unmatched. As DNA, the CDR3 is TGCGCCAGCAGCTTGGGACTAGCGAAAGAGACCCAGTACTTC. Encoded protein: CASSLGLAKETQYF.

The genes are TRBV12-5 and TRBJ2-4; weak D call: TRBD1 (5 bases). The CDR3 sequence is 19 residues long. The V gene lost 0 bases and the J gene lost 0 bases, with 18 bases spanning the gap. Germline loops: CDR1 LGHNT, CDR2 FRNRAP. The CDR3 DNA is TGTGCTAGTGGTTTGGTAAGTTTGGGGCTCAGCTTAGCCAAAAACATTCAGTACTTC. Translated, it gives CASGLVSLGLSLAKNIQYF.

V usage is TRBV28 and J usage is TRBJ2-1, with a possible D match to TRBD2 (5 bases). This CDR3 spans 15 amino acids. The V end lost 3 bases, the J end lost 0 bases, and 9 bases lay between the germline ends. The V gene's germline CDR1 is MDHEN and CDR2 SYDVKM. CDR3 coding DNA: TGTGCCAGCAGTTTGAGGGAGAGCTCCTACAATGAGCAGTTCTTC. This encodes CASSLRESSYNEQFF.

The chain recombines TRBV5-5 with TRBJ2-5; D is unclear. This CDR3 is built from 13 residues. V was trimmed by 4 bases and J by 5 bases, leaving 12 bases between them. Germline V gene lookup returns CDR1 SGHKS and CDR2 YYEKEE (reference sequence). This CDR3 is CASSGVGFETQYF. The CDR3 bases are TGTGCCAGCAGCGGAGTTGGATTTGAGACCCAGTACTTC.

The chain uses TRBV4-3 and TRBJ1-5; D is unresolved. Per germline, CDR1 LGHNA and CDR2 YSLEER. V gave up 0 bases and J gave up 2 bases, with 8 bases separating them. The length of the CDR3 is 15 residues. The CDR3 sequence is CASSQDPSGNQPQHF. The CDR3 nucleotides are TGCGCCAGCAGCCAAGATCCCAGCGGCAATCAGCCCCAGCATTTT.

This chain links TRBV5-4 with TRBJ2-1; TRBD1 agrees at 11 bases. V shed 2 bases and J 3 bases; nucleotides not matched to a gene: 4. Germline values: CDR1 SGHNT, CDR2 YYREEE (reference sequence). The length of the CDR3 is 16 residues. CDR3 loop: CASSFGQGAGYNEQFF. The CDR3 DNA reads as TGTGCCAGCAGCTTTGGACAGGGGGCGGGCTACAATGAGCAGTTCTTC.

CDR3 protein: CAISGPEETQYF. The CDR3 nucleotides are TGTGCCATCAGTGGGCCTGAAGAGACCCAGTACTTC. The chain is built from TRBV10-3 and TRBJ2-5; D is ambiguous. The CDR3 is made up of 12 amino acids. The V end was cut by 4 bases, the J end by 3 bases, with 6 bases between. CDR1 and CDR2 (germline): ENHRY, SYGVKD.

The chain's CDR3 is CASSDSRQGNSPLHF. The CDR3 DNA follows: TGTGCCAGCAGTGACTCTCGGCAGGGTAATTCACCCCTCCACTTT. The J gene is TRBJ1-6, the V gene TRBV2; D is possibly TRBD1 (5 bases). This CDR3 region has 15 residues. Germline V gives CDR1 SNHLY, CDR2 FYNNEI. Trimming shortened V by 3 bases and J by 6 bases, and 12 bases separated the two germline ends.

The rearrangement joins TRBV4-3 to TRBJ1-4; 9 bases fit TRBD1. Germline V gene data show CDR1 as LGHNA and CDR2 as YSLEER. The CDR3 totals 17 residues. After removal of 0 bases from V and 4 bases from J, the junction contained 6 bases not matched to a gene. DNA for the CDR3: TGCGCCAGCAGCCAAGAGGTGGACAGGGGCGGTAATGAAAAACTGTTTTTT. Amino acid sequence: CASSQEVDRGGNEKLFF.